These T cell receptor beta chains were read from a single sample in a study of T cell responses to AZD1222 COVID-19 vaccine. Measured with immunoSEQ multiplex PCR; TCRdb has only the in-frame clones, and not every one. The sample contains 130,000 or so clones, over 75% of which appear only once. The source material was peripheral blood, sampled on day 0 of AZD1222 vaccination. These receptor sequences come from an adult in good health. The CDR3 runs from the conserved cysteine through the conserved F or W. A D gene is named only where the DNA matches it firmly. Only some rows state a clone size, as once, few, many or a class for expanded clones.

j_call v_call clone_size d_call cdr3_aa cdr3_nt
TRBJ2-5 TRBV7-2 . TRBD2 CASSLGAGGLQETQYF TGTGCCAGCAGCTTAGGTGCGGGGGGGCTACAAGAGACCCAGTACTTC
TRBJ1-3 TRBV19 . . CASSMTGNTIYF TGTGCCAGTAGTATGACTGGAAACACCATATATTTT
TRBJ1-2 TRBV7-9 . . CASSPRDPLNYGYTF TGTGCCAGCAGCCCCCGGGACCCCCTTAACTATGGCTACACCTTC
TRBJ2-7 TRBV6-6 . . CASSYTDGTYEQYF TGTGCCAGCAGTTACACGGACGGGACCTACGAGCAGTACTTC
TRBJ1-3 TRBV4-3 . TRBD1 CASRPQRTGVVSGNTIYF TGCGCCAGCAGGCCCCAGAGGACAGGGGTAGTATCTGGAAACACCATATATTTT
TRBJ2-7 TRBV19 . . CASSRDSYEQYF TGTGCCAGTAGCCGTGACAGCTACGAGCAGTACTTC
TRBJ1-1 TRBV28 . . CASSLRGRRNTEAFF TGTGCCAGCAGTTTGAGGGGCAGAAGGAACACTGAAGCTTTCTTT
TRBJ2-1 TRBV5-1 . TRBD1 CASSQGQGNTHEQFF TGCGCCAGCAGCCAGGGACAGGGAAACACCCATGAGCAGTTCTTC
TRBJ1-2 TRBV7-2 . . CASSQMEGQGIYGYTF TGTGCCAGCAGCCAGATGGAGGGGCAGGGGATCTATGGCTACACCTTC
TRBJ2-7 TRBV5-6 . TRBD1 CASSWDSSYEQYF TGTGCCAGCAGCTGGGACAGTTCCTACGAGCAGTACTTC
TRBJ1-1 TRBV18 once . CASSPLSIGDTEAFF TGTGCCAGCTCACCACTGTCAATCGGCGACACTGAAGCTTTCTTT
TRBJ1-1 TRBV19 . . CASKGGIQAFF TGTGCCAGTAAAGGAGGGATTCAAGCTTTCTTT
TRBJ1-3 TRBV18 . . CASSPLFGNSGNTIYF TGTGCCAGCTCACCATTGTTTGGGAACTCTGGAAACACCATATATTTT
TRBJ2-7 TRBV4-1 . TRBD2 CASSQVSAGNHEQYF TGCGCCAGCAGCCAAGTATCAGCGGGGAACCACGAGCAGTACTTC
TRBJ1-2 TRBV7-9 . . CASTQTDPYYGYTF TGTGCCAGCACCCAGACAGACCCCTACTATGGCTACACCTTC
TRBJ1-2 TRBV28 . . CASRRDHPGYTF TGTGCCAGCAGGAGGGACCACCCCGGCTACACCTTC
TRBJ2-1 TRBV27 . TRBD2 CASSFRTSGGNNEQFF TGTGCCAGCAGTTTTAGGACTAGCGGGGGAAACAATGAGCAGTTCTTC
TRBJ1-4 TRBV24-1 once . CATSDPGLNELFF TGTGCCACCAGTGACCCTGGTCTGAATGAACTGTTTTTT
TRBJ2-6 TRBV27 . . CASSPYSGANVLTF TGTGCCAGCAGCCCCTACTCTGGGGCCAACGTCCTGACTTTC
TRBJ2-3 TRBV9 . TRBD2 CASSVRTSGGDTDTQYF TGTGCCAGCAGCGTGCGGACTAGCGGGGGAGACACAGATACGCAGTATTTT
TRBJ2-3 TRBV30 . . CAWRLPGATDTQYF TGTGCCTGGAGACTCCCGGGGGCGACAGATACGCAGTATTTT
TRBJ1-6 TRBV10-3 . . CAISESTGRGYNSPLHF TGTGCCATCAGTGAGTCCACCGGACGAGGGTATAATTCACCCCTCCACTTT